This T cell receptor (beta chain) stems from a study of identical twins' blood T cells. Study findings and constraints: Environmental influences on twin similarity could not be excluded.

All three twin pairs grew up together with likely shared infections and vaccines. TCRdb re-called the 5' RACE reads with MiXCR, one entry per CDR3 protein. Of 350,000 to 400,000 distinct CDR3 sequences listed, 28% are singletons. Germline CDR1 and CDR2: MDHEN and SYDVKM. The trim removed 3 bases at V and 4 bases at J, leaving 10 bases unmatched. The CDR3 length is 16 residues. With respect to this clonotype: Its antigen is unidentified.

The TCR sequence derives from a woman aged 18-49 years in good health. The sample comprised PBMCs. The rearrangement uses TRBV28 and TRBJ2-7, with 9 nucleotides matching TRBD1. CDR3 sequence (DNA): TGTGCCAGCAGTTTCTCGCCGGGACAGGGCACGTACGAGCAGTACTTC. Amino acid sequence: CASSFSPGQGTYEQYF.